The 4 T cell receptor beta chains in this list originate from one sample, sequenced in a study of beta chain features in type 1 diabetes. Since all of the isolated RNA was reverse transcribed, expressed TCRB transcripts were what got sequenced. The repertoire was sequenced with immunoSEQ multiplex PCR; TCRdb's copy has only in-frame clones and lacks some. The profile covers 620,000 or so clones, with around a sixth appearing a single time and approximately 0.099% taken by the ten largest. The sequencing sample was made of naive CD4+ T cells from blood. These receptors originate from a man aged 18-30 years in good health.

The table lists this clone with a few counts. The chain links TRBV27 to TRBJ1-2; 7 bases align to TRBD1. The CDR3 is 15 residues long. Germline lookup yields CDR1 MNHEY and CDR2 SMNVEV (reference sequence). With 4 bases clipped from V and 4 bases from J, the junction kept 9 bases outside the gene matches. The CDR3 nucleotides are TGTGCCAGCAGTTCGCTGGACAGGTCCTCCTATGGCTACACCTTC. Its translation is CASSSLDRSSYGYTF.

The J gene is TRBJ1-3, the V gene TRBV5-4; D remains ambiguous. Deletions cut 2 bases from V and 0 bases from J, with 9 bases between. Germline lookup yields CDR1 SGHNT and CDR2 YYREEE (reference sequence). The CDR3 extends over 15 amino acids. In DNA form, the CDR3 reads TGTGCCAGCAGCTTAGGAATGAACTCTGGAAACACCATATATTTT. This gives the protein CASSLGMNSGNTIYF.

This clone has only a few counts. The rearrangement joins TRBV7-9 to TRBJ2-7; D not resolved. The CDR3 length is 13 residues. CDR1 is SEHNR and CDR2 is FQNEAQ in the germline V gene (reference sequence). Trimming removed 0 bases at V and 4 bases at J, with 7 bases between. The CDR3 spells CASSLAQGYEQYF. CDR3 sequence (DNA): TGTGCCAGCAGCTTAGCGCAAGGGTACGAGCAGTACTTC.

The rearrangement links TRBV5-1 to TRBJ2-1; 7 nucleotides agree with TRBD2. This CDR3 spans 15 amino acids. CDR1 is SGHRS and CDR2 is YFSETQ in the germline V gene. V trimming: 4 bases; J trimming: 7 bases; junction bases outside the gene matches: 11. The CDR3 sequence is CASSGAGPGGNEQFF. DNA for the CDR3: TGCGCCAGCAGCGGGGCGGGACCCGGGGGGAATGAGCAGTTCTTC.